This passage covers 5 T cell receptor beta chains from one sample sequenced in a study of glioma-infiltrating T cells. TCR alpha and beta CDR3 regions were amplified from RNA using iRepertoire nested multiplex PCR. MiXCR, run by TCRdb on the multiplex PCR reads, gives a single entry per CDR3 protein. Of about 410,000 distinct CDR3 sequences in the sample, roughly 41% are singletons; the top ten hold around 12%. Sequencing was done on a sample of glioma tissue, nonneoplastic brain tissue, or PBMCs (not recorded which). Every receptor here comes from a human donor with low-grade glioma or glioblastoma, undergoing nonglioma brain surgery, or in good health (not recorded which).

This clonotype was detected many times. The chain uses TRBV7-2 and TRBJ2-2; D remains ambiguous. The V gene's germline CDR1 is SGHTA and CDR2 FQGNSA. Trimming cost V 5 bases and J 4 bases, with 11 bases left between them. CDR3 length: 14 residues. The CDR3 protein is CASSPFRSTGELFF. CDR3 coding DNA: TGTGCCAGCAGCCCATTCAGGAGCACCGGGGAGCTGTTTTTT.

V and J are TRBV12-3 or TRBV12-4 and TRBJ1-3; D remains unclear. The CDR3 contains 11 residues. V lost 6 bases and J 8 bases, leaving 8 bases between the germline ends. The CDR3 nucleotides are TGTGCCAGCAGGCAGAGCGACACCATATATTTT. Encoded protein: CASRQSDTIYF.

Details on this clonotype: Since no conserved phenylalanine or tryptophan closes the CDR3, a read error is the likely cause. The chain is built from TRBV7-2 and TRBJ2-1, with D perhaps TRBD2 (6 bases). CDR3 length: 13 residues. V was trimmed by 8 bases and J by 1 base, leaving 9 bases between them. Per germline, CDR1 SGHTA and CDR2 FQGNSA. CDR3 in amino acids: CASGAGSYNEQFL. The DNA for the CDR3 is TGTGCCAGCGGAGCGGGTTCCTACAATGAGCAGTTCCTC.

Concerning this clonotype itself: Mismatch with germline at one junction end may stem from a read error. This chain connects TRBV27 to TRBJ1-5; D remains unclear. Germline CDR1 reads MNHEY; CDR2 reads SMNVEV (reference sequence). The CDR3 covers 13 residues. CDR3 nucleotides: TGTGCCGGCAGTTTATCCGGAGATCAGCCCCATCATTTT. Residues: CAGSLSGDQPHHF.

This clonotype came up a few times. V is TRBV5-1 and J is TRBJ1-1, with TRBD1 as a possible D gene (6 bases). This CDR3 comprises 16 residues. CDR1 is SGHRS, CDR2 YFSETQ, per germline. Trimming pared 3 bases from V and 4 bases from J, leaving 19 bases between. The CDR3 bases are TGCGCCAGCAGCTCCCACATCTCAGGGGAGGGCACTGAAGCTTTCTTT. As protein: CASSSHISGEGTEAFF.